Sequencing of this TCR beta chain was carried out in a study of blood T cells in healthy people across ages. As for the study in general: Per two T cells, about one barcoded beta molecule was captured through template switching.

The V segment lost 1 base and the J segment 3 bases; nucleotides outside the gene matches: 4. The CDR3 is made up of 17 amino acids. CDR1 SGHTA and CDR2 FQGNSA come from the germline V gene. Primed by a sample-barcoded 5' primer and a J-beta primer mix, a second PCR proceeded for 7 to 11 cycles. Every single cDNA molecule received a tag from a template-switch adaptor with 12 random nucleotides. TCRdb re-called the 5' RACE reads through MiXCR, storing one row per CDR3 protein. This sample has over 950,000 distinct CDR3 sequences, with roughly 51% found just once. The clonotype comes from a woman in her sixties or seventies in good health. The material sequenced was blood. This chain connects TRBV7-2 to TRBJ1-6, with 9 bases fitting TRBD1. CDR3: CASSLDVTGGYNSPLHF. The DNA of the CDR3 is TGTGCCAGCAGCTTAGATGTGACAGGGGGCTATAATTCACCCCTCCACTTT.